One sample yielded the 13 T cell receptor beta chains listed below, sequenced in a study of shared T cell receptors in the human thymus. TCRdb keeps only in-frame clones here, not all; method: immunoSEQ multiplex PCR. The sample carries about 660,000 clones, around nine tenths recorded once. This same sample was also taken into another study, of human thymus T cells.

The sequenced sample was thymocytes. The receptor source for this set is a boy younger than two with a congenital heart defect.

Only one count was recorded for this clone. The chain links TRBV25-1 to TRBJ2-5; 10 positions agree with TRBD2. J was trimmed by 5 bases and V by 3 bases; bases with no gene match: 9. The germline gives CDR1 MGHDK, CDR2 SYGVNS. This CDR3 comprises 16 residues. This CDR3 is CASSDSLAGVGETQYF. The DNA for the CDR3 is TGTGCCAGCAGTGATAGTCTAGCGGGAGTGGGGGAGACCCAGTACTTC.

The rearrangement links TRBV7-8 to TRBJ1-2; unclear D gene. The germline V and J ends were trimmed by 1 base and 4 bases, with 7 bases remaining between them. From germline, CDR1 is SGHVS and CDR2 FQNEAQ. CDR3 length: 13 amino acids. This CDR3 reads CASSLGPIYGYTF. The DNA for the CDR3 is TGTGCCAGCAGCTTAGGGCCGATCTATGGCTACACCTTC.

The rearrangement links TRBV4-2 to TRBJ2-1; weak D call: TRBD2 (6 bases). Germline V gives CDR1 LGHNA, CDR2 YNFKEQ. V was clipped by 1 base and J by 7 bases, with 11 bases between them. The CDR3 is 14 residues long. CDR3 nucleotides: TGTGCCAGCAGCCAAGCGCAGGGAGGTAATGAGCAGTTCTTC. It specifies CASSQAQGGNEQFF.

This chain connects TRBV28 to TRBJ1-2; D remains unclear. Looked up from germline, CDR1 is MDHEN and CDR2 is SYDVKM. V shed 3 bases and J shed 0 bases, with 14 bases lying between them. The CDR3 is 16 amino acids. CDR3 amino acids: CASSFQSHRANYGYTF. The CDR3 bases are TGTGCCAGCAGTTTCCAATCCCACCGAGCTAACTATGGCTACACCTTC.

This chain joins TRBV28 and TRBJ1-4; 8 bases align to TRBD1. Trimming cost V 6 bases and J 7 bases; bases outside gene matches: 10. This CDR3 is built from 15 residues. Looked up from germline, CDR1 is MDHEN and CDR2 is SYDVKM. CDR3 bases: TGTGCCAGCAGCGACCTACAGGGGGGACGTGAAAAACTGTTTTTT. It specifies CASSDLQGGREKLFF.

The chain employs TRBV9 and TRBJ2-7; TRBD2 matches 7 bases. The CDR3 spans 16 residues. V lost 3 bases and J lost 6; bases outside the gene matches: 15. CDR1 and CDR2 (germline): SGDLS, YYNGEE. Written as DNA, the CDR3 is TGTGCCAGCAGCGGCGTCACTCGGGACTACTCCCTCGAGCAGTACTTC. Encoded protein: CASSGVTRDYSLEQYF.

This chain connects TRBV25-1 to TRBJ2-2, with 10 bases aligning to TRBD2. CDR1 is MGHDK, CDR2 SYGVNS, per germline. With 5 bases clipped from V and 3 bases from J, the junction kept 12 bases outside the gene matches. The CDR3 is made up of 18 amino acids. The CDR3 DNA sequence: TGTGCCAGCAGTTTCTCAGAATGGCTAGCGGGGGACACCGGGGAGCTGTTTTTT. Protein: CASSFSEWLAGDTGELFF.

The chain is built from TRBV4-3 and TRBJ1-2, with unresolved D. Germline V gives CDR1 LGHNA, CDR2 YSLEER. This CDR3 region has 16 residues. Trimming removed 1 base at V and 4 bases at J, with 16 bases between. The CDR3 reads CASSQARQRRGYGYTF. The DNA for the CDR3 is TGCGCCAGCAGCCAAGCGAGGCAGCGACGGGGCTATGGCTACACCTTC.

The rearrangement joins TRBV7-3 to TRBJ2-7; 10 bases map to TRBD2. Germline assignment: CDR1 SGHTA and CDR2 FQGTGA. With 0 bases clipped from V and 4 bases from J, the junction kept 18 bases outside the gene matches. CDR3 length: 20 amino acids. The CDR3 DNA is TGTGCCAGCAGCTTAACGTTAATGGTGGCTAGCGGGAGAGAGGGATACGAGCAGTACTTC. Protein sequence: CASSLTLMVASGREGYEQYF.

The V and J genes are TRBV6-5 and TRBJ2-7; 11 bases line up with TRBD1. CDR1 MNHEY and CDR2 SVGAGI come from the germline V gene. The CDR3 runs to 13 residues. J lost 3 bases, V lost 7 bases, and 2 bases had no gene match. In nucleotides, the CDR3 is TGTGCCAGCATCGGGACAGGGGGCTACGAGCAGTACTTC. Protein product: CASIGTGGYEQYF.

The chain couples TRBV7-6 to TRBJ2-6; TRBD1 matches 12 bases. The CDR3 spans 21 residues. CDR1 and CDR2 (germline): SGHVS, FNYEAQ. With 5 bases clipped from V and 0 bases from J, the junction kept 14 bases outside the gene matches. Written as DNA, the CDR3 is TGTGCCAGCAGCCGATTTCTCACCGGGACAGGGGGCCTCTCTGGGGCCAACGTCCTGACTTTC. Translation gives CASSRFLTGTGGLSGANVLTF. The full variable domain, in which reference TRBV7-6 and TRBJ2-6 provide the parts outside the CDR3, is GAGVSQSPRYKVTKRGQDVALRCDPISGHVSLYWYRQALGQGPEFLTYFNYEAQQDKSGLPNDRFSAERPEGSISTLTIQRTEQRDSAMYRCASSRFLTGTGGLSGANVLTFGAGSRLTVL.

The chain carries TRBV4-3 and TRBJ2-1; D might be TRBD2 (5 bases). There are 15 residues in the CDR3. The V gene lost 0 bases and the J gene lost 8 bases, with 14 bases spanning the gap. The V gene's germline CDR1 is LGHNA and CDR2 YSLEER. CDR3 in amino acids: CASSQDPGPRDEQFF. For the CDR3, the DNA is TGCGCCAGCAGCCAAGATCCGGGTCCGCGGGATGAGCAGTTCTTC.

V gene TRBV5-1 combines with J gene TRBJ1-1; D is unclear. The ends were cut back, 4 bases at V and 5 bases at J, with 12 bases in the middle. Per the germline V gene, CDR1 is SGHRS and CDR2 is YFSETQ. The CDR3 runs 13 residues. CDR3 amino acids: CASSLGRRTEAFF. DNA of the CDR3: TGCGCCAGCAGCCTTGGGAGGAGAACTGAAGCTTTCTTT. The full variable domain, completed using reference TRBV5-1 and TRBJ1-1, is KAGVTQTPRYLIKTRGQQVTLSCSPISGHRSVSWYQQTPGQGLQFLFEYFSETQRNKGNFPGRFSGRQFSNSRSEMNVSTLELGDSALYLCASSLGRRTEAFFGQGTRLTVV.